This is a list of T cell receptor beta chains from one sample in a study of T cell repertoires in cytomegalovirus infection. TCRdb used MiXCR to reprocess the reads, holding one entry per CDR3 protein. The sample consists of roughly 300,000 distinct CDR3 sequences, roughly 25% of them appearing once. Sequences were obtained from PBMCs. The receptors here all came from a human donor in good health (CMV status not recorded). Some clones in this sample may be carry-over from other donors' samples. Each CDR3 is given with its conserved first and last residue.

v_call: TRBV10-3; j_call: TRBJ1-1; cdr3_aa: CAISGSKRVDRATNTEAFF
v_call: TRBV7-2; j_call: TRBJ2-1; cdr3_aa: CASSSGLAGDRSYNEQFF
v_call: TRBV20-1; j_call: TRBJ2-1; cdr3_aa: CSAREPTEYNEQFF
v_call: TRBV5-4; j_call: TRBJ1-1; cdr3_aa: CASSDRDFSNTEAFF
v_call: TRBV30; j_call: TRBJ2-2; cdr3_aa: CASQTGSNTGELFF
v_call: TRBV12-3/TRBV12-4; j_call: TRBJ2-5; cdr3_aa: CASSSSGTGVETQYF
v_call: TRBV6-2/TRBV6-3; j_call: TRBJ2-2; cdr3_aa: CASSYYRNTGELFF
v_call: TRBV7-6; j_call: TRBJ2-1; cdr3_aa: CASSSTSFTYNEQFF
v_call: TRBV25-1; j_call: TRBJ2-7; cdr3_aa: CASSELGNQYEQYF
v_call: TRBV7-8; j_call: TRBJ1-1; cdr3_aa: CASSPTGGTYTEAFF
v_call: TRBV5-6; j_call: TRBJ2-7; cdr3_aa: CASSQISDRLEQYF
v_call: TRBV7-3; j_call: TRBJ2-6; cdr3_aa: CASSSGQGRSGANVLTF
v_call: TRBV5-1; j_call: TRBJ2-2; cdr3_aa: CASSLTGTNTGELFF
v_call: TRBV7-2; j_call: TRBJ1-2; cdr3_aa: CASASGLNYGYTF
v_call: TRBV27; j_call: TRBJ1-2; cdr3_aa: CASSLSTSTSNYGYTF
v_call: TRBV6-1; j_call: TRBJ1-1; cdr3_aa: CASRPDRTKSSLNTEAFF
v_call: TRBV7-2; j_call: TRBJ2-1; cdr3_aa: CASSFTWTSGHYNEQFF
v_call: TRBV12-3/TRBV12-4; j_call: TRBJ1-2; cdr3_aa: CASSTGTAPGYTF
v_call: TRBV10-3; j_call: TRBJ2-5; cdr3_aa: CAISDTSGAQETQYF
v_call: TRBV27; j_call: TRBJ2-3; cdr3_aa: CASSSIAGGPTDTQYF
v_call: TRBV5-1; j_call: TRBJ2-5; cdr3_aa: CASSNSGFQETQYF
v_call: TRBV2; j_call: TRBJ2-5; cdr3_aa: CASRMGETQYF
v_call: TRBV12-3/TRBV12-4; j_call: TRBJ1-2; cdr3_aa: CASRTGGGGYTF
v_call: TRBV12-3/TRBV12-4; j_call: TRBJ1-1; cdr3_aa: CASSLHDRGLAFMNTEAFF
v_call: TRBV7-2; j_call: TRBJ1-1; cdr3_aa: CASSLEGTGLAAFF
v_call: TRBV20-1; j_call: TRBJ2-1; cdr3_aa: CSARDPRTSGYNEQFF
v_call: TRBV12-3/TRBV12-4; j_call: TRBJ2-6; cdr3_aa: CASSPRGGVSFGANVLTF
v_call: TRBV10-3; j_call: TRBJ1-4; cdr3_aa: CAIRGGTGPNEKLFF
v_call: TRBV30; j_call: TRBJ2-2; cdr3_aa: CAWSMGLAGVIGELFF
v_call: TRBV12-3/TRBV12-4; j_call: TRBJ2-3; cdr3_aa: CASSGTPRGTDTQYF